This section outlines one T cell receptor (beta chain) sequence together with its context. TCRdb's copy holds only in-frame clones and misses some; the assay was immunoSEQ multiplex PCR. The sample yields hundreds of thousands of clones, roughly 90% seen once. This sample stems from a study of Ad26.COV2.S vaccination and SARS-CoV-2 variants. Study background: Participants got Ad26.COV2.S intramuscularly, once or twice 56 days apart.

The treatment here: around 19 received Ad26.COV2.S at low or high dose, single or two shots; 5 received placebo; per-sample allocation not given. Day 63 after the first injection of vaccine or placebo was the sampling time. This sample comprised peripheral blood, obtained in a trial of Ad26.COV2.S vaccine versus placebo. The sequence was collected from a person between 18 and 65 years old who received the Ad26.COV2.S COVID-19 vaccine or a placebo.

The CDR3, as DNA: TGTGCCACCAGTGATTTTAGGGACTTAAACAATGAGCAGTTCTTC. Translating gives CATSDFRDLNNEQFF. This rearrangement joins TRBV24-1 to TRBJ2-1, with D perhaps matching TRBD2 (6 bases). V lost 1 base to trimming and J lost 5 bases, with 11 bases between them. This CDR3 is built from 15 residues. CDR1 is KGHDR and CDR2 is SFDVKD in the germline V gene.